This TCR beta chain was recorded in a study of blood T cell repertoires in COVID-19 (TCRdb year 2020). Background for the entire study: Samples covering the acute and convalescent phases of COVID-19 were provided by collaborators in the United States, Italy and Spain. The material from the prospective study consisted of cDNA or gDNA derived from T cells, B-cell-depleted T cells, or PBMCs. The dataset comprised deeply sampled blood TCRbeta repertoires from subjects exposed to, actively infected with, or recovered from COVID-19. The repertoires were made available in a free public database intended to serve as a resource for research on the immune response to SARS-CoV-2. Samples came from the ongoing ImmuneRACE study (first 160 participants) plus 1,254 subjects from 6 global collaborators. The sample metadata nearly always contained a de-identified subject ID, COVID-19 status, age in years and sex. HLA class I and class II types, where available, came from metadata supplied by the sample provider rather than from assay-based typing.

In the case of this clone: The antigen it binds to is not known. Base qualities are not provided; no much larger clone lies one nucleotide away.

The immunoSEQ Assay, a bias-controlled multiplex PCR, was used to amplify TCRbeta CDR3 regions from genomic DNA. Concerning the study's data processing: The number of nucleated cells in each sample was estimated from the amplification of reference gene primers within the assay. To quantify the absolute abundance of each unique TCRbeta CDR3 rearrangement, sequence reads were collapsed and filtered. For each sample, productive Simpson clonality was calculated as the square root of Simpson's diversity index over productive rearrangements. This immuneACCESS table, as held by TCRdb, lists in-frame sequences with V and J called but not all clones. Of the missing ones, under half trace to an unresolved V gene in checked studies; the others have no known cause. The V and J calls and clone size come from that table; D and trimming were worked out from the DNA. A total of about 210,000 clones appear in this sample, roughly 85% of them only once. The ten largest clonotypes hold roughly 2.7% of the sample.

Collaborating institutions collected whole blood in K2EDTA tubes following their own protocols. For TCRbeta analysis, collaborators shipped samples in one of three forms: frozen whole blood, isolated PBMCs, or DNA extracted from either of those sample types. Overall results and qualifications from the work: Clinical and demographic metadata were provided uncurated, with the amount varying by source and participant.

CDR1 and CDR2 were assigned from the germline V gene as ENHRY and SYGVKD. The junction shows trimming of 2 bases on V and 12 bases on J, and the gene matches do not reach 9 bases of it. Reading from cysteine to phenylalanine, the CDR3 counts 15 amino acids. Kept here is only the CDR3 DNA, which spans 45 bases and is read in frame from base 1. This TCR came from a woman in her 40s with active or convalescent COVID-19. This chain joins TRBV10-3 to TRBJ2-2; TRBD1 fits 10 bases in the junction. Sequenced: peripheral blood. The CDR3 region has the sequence CAISEGTGATMKLFF. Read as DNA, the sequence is TGTGCCATCAGTGAGGGGACAGGGGCCACTATGAAGCTGTTTTTT.